This T cell receptor beta chain emerged from a study of cytomegalovirus exposure and HLA in healthy donors. General study points: Later analysis suggested most CMV-associated TCR beta chains were HLA-restricted. A missense variant in DCLRE1C was later tied to TCR beta V- and J-gene trimming. In an earlier analysis, in fewer than 700 donors, most V segments appeared productive either ~87% or ~30% of the time. Beyond CMV serostatus, there was no information to go on about immune exposure.

Use of 60 Vbeta and 13 Jbeta primers characterized the PCR. Repertoires were generated with immunoSEQ multiplex PCR, while TCRdb's copy carries only in-frame clones and drops some. The sample includes 100,000 to 150,000 clones, 75% to 85% of them seen just once. Remarks on this clone: What it binds is unknown.

From germline, CDR1 is ENHRY and CDR2 SYGVKD. The junction had 6 bases not matched to a gene; V was cut back by 8 bases and J by 6 bases. There are 12 residues in the CDR3. The gene calls are TRBV10-3 and TRBJ1-2; 7 nucleotides align to TRBD1. The receptor comes from a man aged 50-60 years in good health and CMV-seronegative. The sequencing sample was made of PBMCs. The chain's CDR3 is CAIGTGVNGYTF. The CDR3 nucleotides are TGTGCCATCGGAACAGGGGTAAATGGCTACACCTTC.